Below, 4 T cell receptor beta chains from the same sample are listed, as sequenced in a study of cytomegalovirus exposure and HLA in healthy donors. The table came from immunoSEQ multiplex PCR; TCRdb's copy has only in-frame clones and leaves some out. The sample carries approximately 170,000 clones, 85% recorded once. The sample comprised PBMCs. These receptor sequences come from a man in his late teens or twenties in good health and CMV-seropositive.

The CDR3 nucleotides are TGTGCCAGCAGCTTTTACACAGATACGCAGTATTTT. Its translation: CASSFYTDTQYF. The rearrangement links TRBV28 to TRBJ2-3, with D unclear. CDR1 is MDHEN, CDR2 SYDVKM, per germline. Deletions cut 6 bases from V and 2 bases from J, with 6 bases between. The CDR3 covers 12 residues.

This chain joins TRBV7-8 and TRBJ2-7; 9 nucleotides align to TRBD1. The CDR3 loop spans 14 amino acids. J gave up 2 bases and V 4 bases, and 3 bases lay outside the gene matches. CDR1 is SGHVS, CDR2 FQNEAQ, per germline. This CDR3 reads CASSSRDRAYEQYF. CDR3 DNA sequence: TGTGCCAGCAGCTCCCGGGACAGGGCCTACGAGCAGTACTTC.

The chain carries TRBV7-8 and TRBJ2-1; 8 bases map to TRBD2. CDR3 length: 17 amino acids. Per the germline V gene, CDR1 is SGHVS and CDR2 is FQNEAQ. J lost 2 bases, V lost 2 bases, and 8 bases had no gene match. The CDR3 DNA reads TGTGCCAGCAGCTTATGGAGTAGCGGGACCACCTACAATGAGCAGTTCTTC. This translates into CASSLWSSGTTYNEQFF.

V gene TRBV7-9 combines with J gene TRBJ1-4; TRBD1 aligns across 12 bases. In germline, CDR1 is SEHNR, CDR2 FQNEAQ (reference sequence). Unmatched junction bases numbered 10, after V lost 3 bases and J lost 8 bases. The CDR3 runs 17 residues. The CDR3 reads CASSFTGTGGAGEKLFF. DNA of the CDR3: TGTGCCAGCAGCTTCACCGGGACAGGGGGCGCCGGGGAAAAACTGTTTTTT.